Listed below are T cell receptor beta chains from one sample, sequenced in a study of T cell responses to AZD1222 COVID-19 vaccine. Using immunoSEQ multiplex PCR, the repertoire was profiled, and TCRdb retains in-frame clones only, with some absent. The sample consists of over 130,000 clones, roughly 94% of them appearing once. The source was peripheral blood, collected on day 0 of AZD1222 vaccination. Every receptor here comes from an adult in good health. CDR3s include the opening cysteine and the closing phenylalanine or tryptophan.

CASSQAGRSYNSPLHF	TRBV14	TRBJ1-6
CASSAQTSGRATTPRDTQYF	TRBV27	TRBJ2-3
CASKSGYQETQYF	TRBV19	TRBJ2-5
CAIGLTMDTGELFF	TRBV10-3	TRBJ2-2
CASSPLTGGNEQFF	TRBV18	TRBJ2-1
CASSYGRNQPQHF	TRBV12-3/TRBV12-4	TRBJ1-5
CASSSIGGDNEKLFF	TRBV5-1	TRBJ1-4
CASSLYGGISPLHF	TRBV5-6	TRBJ1-6
CASAEATGWAQHF	TRBV12-3/TRBV12-4	TRBJ1-5
CASSVRDAGGNTEAFF	TRBV9	TRBJ1-1
CASSSRLAGVETQYF	TRBV7-6	TRBJ2-5
CASRGDWIGYTF	TRBV6-5	TRBJ1-2
CASSPGGAVETQYF	TRBV4-3	TRBJ2-5
CASSSIGGVNTEAFF	TRBV5-1	TRBJ1-1
CASSLDGRDYNEQFF	TRBV5-1	TRBJ2-1
CASSKDGGQPQHF	TRBV5-6	TRBJ1-5
CASSDLTGYTYGYTF	TRBV28	TRBJ1-2
CASSQDRMAGAPAIAKNIQYF	TRBV4-2	TRBJ2-4
CASSPQQLSTDTQYF	TRBV9	TRBJ2-3
CASSSGTSFYGYTF	TRBV7-2	TRBJ1-2
CASSSSGVALSHGYTF	TRBV6-6	TRBJ1-2
CASSQSRTSGSYNEQFF	TRBV4-1	TRBJ2-1
CASSGPGTRSDTQYF	TRBV5-1	TRBJ2-3
CASRSSGRARNEQFF	TRBV19	TRBJ2-1
CASSQDMGGRNTIYF	TRBV4-3	TRBJ1-3
CASSPNSRSGLDAEAFF	TRBV5-1	TRBJ1-1
CASSHRADGNTIYF	TRBV23-1	TRBJ1-3
CASSPDRVEAFF	TRBV27	TRBJ1-1
CASSLAGDLGGRAGTEAFF	TRBV5-5	TRBJ1-1
CASSPQTGKETQYF	TRBV5-1	TRBJ2-5
CASSQDGRTHQPQHF	TRBV4-1	TRBJ1-5
CASSVASGGGEKLFF	TRBV9	TRBJ1-4
CASSLEGGGYTF	TRBV5-1	TRBJ1-2
CARGTTGSGNTIYF	TRBV2	TRBJ1-3
CASSPRDSDSGNTIYF	TRBV18	TRBJ1-3
CASSIDGRTQYF	TRBV19	TRBJ2-3